Listed below are T cell receptor beta chains from one sample, sequenced in a study of cytotoxic CD8 clonotypes in ibrutinib-treated CLL. Clones were read by immunoSEQ multiplex PCR, and TCRdb kept only the in-frame ones, dropping some. Of approximately 120,000 clones in the sample, approximately 80% were seen once. The sample here was PBMCs, taken after 24 months of ibrutinib treatment. The source of these receptors is a human donor with chronic lymphocytic leukemia. CDR3s include the opening cysteine and the closing phenylalanine or tryptophan. D genes are given only for firm matches. Expanded clones are given a class, and other clones once, few, many or no size at all.

v_gene: TRBV6-1
d_gene: -
j_gene: TRBJ1-1
abundance: -
CDR3nt: TGTGCCAGCAGTGTTGACGTAGGCAGAGTGAGTGAAGCTTTCTTT
CDR3aa: CASSVDVGRVSEAFF

v_gene: TRBV5-1
d_gene: TRBD1
j_gene: TRBJ2-7
abundance: -
CDR3nt: TGCGCCAGCAGCTTGATACAGGGGTACGGCGAGCAGTACTTC
CDR3aa: CASSLIQGYGEQYF

v_gene: TRBV30
d_gene: -
j_gene: TRBJ1-6
abundance: few
CDR3nt: TGTGCCTGCAAATCGGCGCGGGGTTATAATTCACCCCTCCACTTT
CDR3aa: CACKSARGYNSPLHF

v_gene: TRBV7-7
d_gene: -
j_gene: TRBJ2-7
abundance: -
CDR3nt: TGTGCCAGCAGCTTAGACGTTGGGGGCTACGAGCAGTACTTC
CDR3aa: CASSLDVGGYEQYF

v_gene: TRBV23-1
d_gene: TRBD1
j_gene: TRBJ1-5
abundance: -
CDR3nt: TGCGCCAGCAGTCGTAAGACAGGGGGGGACCAGCCCCAGCATTTT
CDR3aa: CASSRKTGGDQPQHF

v_gene: TRBV7-9
d_gene: TRBD1
j_gene: TRBJ1-1
abundance: -
CDR3nt: TGTGCCAGCAGCATTTGGACAGGGGACCACACTGAAGCTTTCTTT
CDR3aa: CASSIWTGDHTEAFF

v_gene: TRBV7-9
d_gene: TRBD1
j_gene: TRBJ1-2
abundance: once
CDR3nt: TGTGCCAGCAGCCACGCACAGGGGACAGGGGAAGGCTACACCTTC
CDR3aa: CASSHAQGTGEGYTF

v_gene: TRBV7-2
d_gene: -
j_gene: TRBJ2-7
abundance: -
CDR3nt: TGTGCCAGCAGCCACGTCCCCTACGAGCAGTACTTC
CDR3aa: CASSHVPYEQYF

v_gene: TRBV11-3
d_gene: -
j_gene: TRBJ2-7
abundance: -
CDR3nt: TGTGCCAGCAGCTTAGGGGGGGCCTCCTACGAGCAGTACTTC
CDR3aa: CASSLGGASYEQYF

v_gene: TRBV11-3
d_gene: -
j_gene: TRBJ2-7
abundance: -
CDR3nt: TGTGCCAGCAGCTTTCGTAATTTTTGGACGGGAGACTACGAGCAGTACTTC
CDR3aa: CASSFRNFWTGDYEQYF

v_gene: TRBV27
d_gene: TRBD2
j_gene: TRBJ2-1
abundance: -
CDR3nt: TGTGCCAGCAGTCTTCAGACTAGCGGGAGCTACAATGAGCAGTTCTTC
CDR3aa: CASSLQTSGSYNEQFF

v_gene: TRBV15
d_gene: -
j_gene: TRBJ2-7
abundance: -
CDR3nt: TGTGCCACCAGCAGAGTTGGACCGAGCTCCTACGAGCAGTACTTC
CDR3aa: CATSRVGPSSYEQYF

v_gene: TRBV28
d_gene: -
j_gene: TRBJ2-7
abundance: -
CDR3nt: TGTGCCAGCACCCCCGGGGGTATCAACGAGCAGTACTTC
CDR3aa: CASTPGGINEQYF

v_gene: TRBV19
d_gene: TRBD2
j_gene: TRBJ2-2
abundance: -
CDR3nt: TGTGCCAGTAGTATCCGGACTAGCGGGGGTAACACCGGGGAGCTGTTTTTT
CDR3aa: CASSIRTSGGNTGELFF

v_gene: TRBV28
d_gene: TRBD2
j_gene: TRBJ2-7
abundance: -
CDR3nt: TGTGCCAGCAGTTTACAAGGGACTAGCGGTCCCTACGAGCAGTACTTC
CDR3aa: CASSLQGTSGPYEQYF

v_gene: TRBV5-6
d_gene: -
j_gene: TRBJ1-2
abundance: -
CDR3nt: TGTGCCAGCAGCTTGGTCCAGGTCGATGGCTACACCTTC
CDR3aa: CASSLVQVDGYTF

v_gene: TRBV6-5
d_gene: -
j_gene: TRBJ1-3
abundance: -
CDR3nt: TGTGCCAGCAGCTCGGGGACGGTCGCTGGAAACACCATATATTTT
CDR3aa: CASSSGTVAGNTIYF